The present T cell receptor (beta chain) was sequenced within a study of beta chain features in type 1 diabetes. General observations from the study: In all four CD4+ subsets, TCRB CDR3 length was significantly, moderately reduced in type 1 diabetes. Junctions at VDJ sites from type 1 diabetes patients had fewer insertions and more deletions. Patients' naive, central memory and Treg TCRB repertoires seemed closer to one another than those of healthy donors.

Expressed TCRB transcripts were sequenced, since all the RNA that had been isolated was reverse transcribed. Generated by immunoSEQ multiplex PCR, the TCRdb table keeps only in-frame clones and is missing some. The sample includes under 450,000 clones, around 14% of them seen just once. Germline lookup yields CDR1 ENHRY and CDR2 SYGVKD. The V gene end was trimmed by 8 bases and the J gene end by 2 bases; junction bases not matched to a gene: 5. The CDR3 extends over 14 amino acids. CD4+ naive, central memory, regulatory and stem cell-like memory cells were sorted via CD45RO/CCR7/CD25/CD127/CD95/CD27. This clone was counted a few times. As yet, its antigen is unknown.

The chain has TRBV10-3 and TRBJ2-3; TRBD2 agrees at 9 bases. Sequenced input: naive CD4+ T cells from blood. The source is a man younger than 45 in good health. CDR3 nucleotide sequence: TGTGCCATCGCGATAGCGGGAGACACAGATACGCAGTATTTT. Its protein product is CAIAIAGDTDTQYF.